This TCR beta chain was profiled in a study of T cell repertoires in cytomegalovirus infection. This clonotype was recorded a few times. Its antigen remains unidentified. TCRdb reprocessed the reads via MiXCR and lists one record per CDR3 protein. The table records some 480,000 distinct CDR3 sequences, about 33% of them present only once. The clonotype originates from a human donor in good health (CMV status not recorded). Some clones in this sample may be carry-over from other donors' samples. The source was cultured PBMCs, collected from culture after CMV antigen stimulation.

The CDR3 spells CASSHGQFNEKLFF. DNA of the CDR3: TGTGCCAGCAGCCACGGGCAGTTTAATGAAAAACTGTTTTTT. The gene calls are TRBV7-2 and TRBJ1-4; D not certain. CDR3 length: 14 amino acids. The germline CDR1 and CDR2 sequences are SGHTA and FQGNSA. The ends were cut back, 5 bases at V and 4 bases at J, with 11 bases in the middle. The full variable domain, its missing parts supplied by reference TRBV7-2 and TRBJ1-4, is GAGVSQSPSNKVTEKGKDVELRCDPISGHTALYWYRQSLGQGLEFLIYFQGNSAPDKSGLPSDRFSAERTGGSVSTLTIQRTQQEDSAVYLCASSHGQFNEKLFFGSGTQLSVL.